This entry lists 9 T cell receptor beta chains sequenced from one sample in a study of control samples from healthy donors and cancer patients (dated by TCRdb to about 2020). The library was built by means of the immunoSEQ multiplex PCR assay. TCRdb retrieved this table from immuneACCESS and kept in-frame rearrangements only. Not all clones are present; in checked studies, unresolved V genes account for under half, and no reason is known for the remainder. A total of 150,000 to 200,000 clones appear in this sample, around nine tenths of them only once. The ten largest account for 1.5% to 2% of the sample. Sequencing input: blood. The receptors were gathered from a man between 18 and 29 years old in good health.

The chain employs TRBV5-1 and TRBJ1-6, with D maybe TRBD1 (5 bases). Per the germline V gene, CDR1 is SGHRS and CDR2 is YFSETQ. CDR3 length equals 15 residues. With 3 bases removed from V and 6 bases from J, the gap between germline ends came to 13 bases. The DNA for the CDR3 is TGCGCCAGCAGCTCTCAACCCGGGGGTAATTCACCCCTCCACTTT. It yields the protein CASSSQPGGNSPLHF.

The V call is TRBV20-1, the J call TRBJ1-1; D is undetermined. The V and J ends lost 3 bases and 0 bases respectively, with 11 bases between them. In germline, CDR1 is DFQATT, CDR2 SNEGSKA (reference sequence). The CDR3 contains 14 residues. This chain's CDR3 is CSASDTSVNTEAFF. The DNA for the CDR3 is TGCAGTGCTAGTGACACTTCCGTGAACACTGAAGCTTTCTTT.

CDR3 DNA sequence: TGTGCCAGCAGTCGGACTAGTTCCGATACGCAGTATTTT. Protein sequence: CASSRTSSDTQYF. V usage is TRBV6-5 and J usage is TRBJ2-3; 7 nucleotides match TRBD2. The CDR3 is made up of 13 amino acids. Germline CDR1 reads MNHEY; CDR2 reads SVGAGI. Unmatched junction bases numbered 5, after V lost 5 bases and J lost 6 bases.

The V and J genes are TRBV5-6 and TRBJ1-4; D is perhaps TRBD1 (5 bases). Between the trimmed V and J ends, which lost 2 bases and 8 bases, there was a span of 19 bases. CDR3 size: 16 residues. Germline CDR1 is SGHDT and CDR2 is YYEEEE. As DNA, the CDR3 is TGTGCCAGCAGCTTCTTCCAGGGAGGAGGCCAAGAAAAACTGTTTTTT. Its protein is CASSFFQGGGQEKLFF.

This clone occurred once. This chain joins TRBV5-8 and TRBJ2-5, with a tentative D call TRBD2 (5 bases). The CDR3 is made up of 16 amino acids. Germline V gives CDR1 SGHTS, CDR2 YDEGEE. With 0 bases removed from V and 4 bases from J, the gap between germline ends came to 16 bases. The CDR3 DNA follows: TGTGCCAGCAGCTTGGCCGGATCGGGGATGGGAGAGACCCAGTACTTC. It specifies CASSLAGSGMGETQYF. The variable domain in full, with the rest retrieved from reference TRBV5-8 and TRBJ2-5, is EAGVTQSPTHLIKTRGQQATLRCSPISGHTSVYWYQQALGLGLQFLLWYDEGEERNRGNFPPRFSGRQFPNYSSELNVNALELEDSALYLCASSLAGSGMGETQYFGPGTRLLVL.

The chain joins TRBV11-3 to TRBJ2-1, with no clear D. The V gene lost 1 base and the J gene lost 7 bases, with 2 bases spanning the gap. This CDR3 spans 11 amino acids. From germline, CDR1 is SGHNT and CDR2 YENEEA. CDR3 sequence: CASSLGNEQFF. The CDR3, as DNA: TGTGCCAGCAGCTTAGGGAATGAGCAGTTCTTC. The full variable domain, its missing parts supplied by reference TRBV11-3 and TRBJ2-1, is EAGVVQSPRYKIIEKKQPVAFWCNPISGHNTLYWYLQNLGQGPELLIRYENEEAVDDSQLPKDRFSAERLKGVDSTLKIQPAELGDSAVYLCASSLGNEQFFGPGTRLTVL.

V usage is TRBV19 and J usage is TRBJ1-4; perhaps TRBD1 as D (6 bases). The CDR3 spans 12 residues. The germline CDR1 and CDR2 sequences are LNHDA and SQIVND (reference sequence). Trimming took off 9 bases at V and 10 bases at J, with 15 bases between the two ends. CDR3 region: CASLGQSVKLFF. CDR3 bases: TGTGCCAGCTTGGGACAATCGGTAAAACTGTTTTTT.

V and J are TRBV4-1 and TRBJ2-3; 7 bases are a match to TRBD2. The CDR3 has 16 amino acids. Germline V CDR1 and CDR2: MGHRA, YSYEKL. Trimming removed 4 bases from V and 1 base from J; junction bases left unmatched: 8. The CDR3 DNA sequence: TGCGCCAGCAGCCTTGCACGGGGGGTTCGCACAGATACGCAGTATTTT. Amino acid sequence: CASSLARGVRTDTQYF.

The J gene is TRBJ2-2, the V gene TRBV7-3; maybe TRBD1 (5 bases). The CDR3 has 12 residues. V gave up 5 bases and J gave up 6 bases, with 7 bases separating them. Germline CDR1 and CDR2: SGHTA and FQGTGA. The chain's CDR3 is CASSPGSGELFF. In DNA form, the CDR3 reads TGTGCCAGCAGCCCAGGGTCCGGGGAGCTGTTTTTT.